What follows are 20 T cell receptor beta chains derived from one specimen sequenced in a study of prognosis after radiotherapy for stage I lung cancer. The study amplified the TCR beta CDR3 region from genomic DNA. This amplification was carried out by two rounds of multiplex PCR. Primers were specific to each TRBV and TRBJ gene in first-round PCR. TCRdb reprocessed the multiplex PCR reads via MiXCR and lists one record per CDR3 protein. The sample lists 20,000 to 25,000 distinct CDR3 sequences, approximately 40% occurring once. The sample here was PBMCs, taken before or after stereotactic body radiation therapy (not recorded which). Source of these receptors: a donor over 45 with non-small cell lung cancer.

The rearrangement joins TRBV7-8 to TRBJ2-7; 8 bases map to TRBD2. The germline gives CDR1 SGHVS, CDR2 FQNEAQ. V lost 4 bases and J lost 4; bases outside the gene matches: 18. The CDR3 contains 18 residues. As DNA, the CDR3 is TGTGCCAGCAGCTCCATTTGGTGTATCGGGAGGGCGGGATACGAGCAGTACTTC. It encodes CASSSIWCIGRAGYEQYF.

This clonotype was detected many times. The chain joins TRBV28 to TRBJ1-6, with 9 bases that match TRBD1. Germline values: CDR1 MDHEN, CDR2 SYDVKM. CDR3 length: 15 amino acids. The ends lost 6 bases at V and 12 bases at J; junction bases unmatched: 12. CDR3 sequence: CASRPGQGRLLPLHF. The CDR3, as DNA: TGTGCCAGCAGACCTGGACAGGGGCGCCTTCTACCCCTCCACTTT.

This clonotype was seen many times. The gene calls are TRBV2 and TRBJ2-5; 9 bases are shared with TRBD2. Germline assignment: CDR1 SNHLY and CDR2 FYNNEI. The J segment lost 7 bases and the V segment lost 1 base, leaving 7 bases of the junction unmatched. The CDR3 runs 15 residues. The DNA for the CDR3 is TGTGCCAGCAGTGAAGTCGCGGGAGGGCTGGGGACCCAGTACTTC. Translation: CASSEVAGGLGTQYF.

Of note for this clonotype: A much larger clone lies one base from this, so it may be a read error. The DNA for the CDR3 is TGCAGTGCTATCCGGGCGGAAGCTTTCTTT. This translates into CSAIRAEAFF. The chain recombines TRBV20-1 with TRBJ1-1, with unresolved D. Trimming removed 4 bases from V and 8 bases from J, with 8 bases in between. Germline V gene data show CDR1 as DFQATT and CDR2 as SNEGSKA (reference sequence). The CDR3 contains 10 residues.

Ten or more counts support this clonotype. The chain carries TRBV6-2 or TRBV6-3 and TRBJ2-2; 10 bases map to TRBD2. This CDR3 has 16 residues. Germline V lookup: CDR1 MNHEY, CDR2 SVGEGT. J gave up 6 bases and V 6 bases, and 10 bases lay outside the gene matches. CDR3 nucleotide sequence: TGTGCCAGCAGCCCCACCTCTAGCGGGAGACCCGGGGAGCTGTTTTTT. Protein: CASSPTSSGRPGELFF.

Concerning this clonotype: A far larger clone is off by one base, so a read error is likely. The gene calls are TRBV7-8 and TRBJ1-4; weak D call: TRBD1 (6 bases). The CDR3 is made up of 14 amino acids. The germline gives CDR1 SGHVS, CDR2 FQNEAQ. V dropped 5 bases and J dropped 11 bases, with 18 bases sitting between them. The CDR3 nucleotides are TGTGCCAGCAGCCTTAGGGGGAAGGGTGATAAACTGTTTTTT. Amino acid sequence: CASSLRGKGDKLFF.

Ten or more counts support this clonotype. This rearrangement joins TRBV27 to TRBJ2-5, with D perhaps assigned TRBD1 or TRBD2 (6 bases each). The CDR3 sequence is 15 residues long. Trimming left V 5 bases short and J 1 base short, with 14 bases between. Germline lookup yields CDR1 MNHEY and CDR2 SMNVEV (reference sequence). The CDR3 sequence: CASSGGQVGQETQYF. CDR3 bases: TGTGCCAGCAGTGGGGGGCAAGTTGGCCAAGAGACCCAGTACTTC.

For the CDR3, the DNA is TGTGCCAGCAGCTTGACTGGGGGCCTAGTGGTGGGTAACTATGGCTACACCTTC. It encodes CASSLTGGLVVGNYGYTF. The V call is TRBV5-6, the J call TRBJ1-2; D may be TRBD1 (6 bases). The CDR3 has 18 amino acids. Trimming stripped 1 base from V and 1 base from J, with 20 bases between. Germline lookup yields CDR1 SGHDT and CDR2 YYEEEE.

This clonotype was counted a few times. V is TRBV20-1 and J is TRBJ1-1, with TRBD1 as a possible D gene (5 bases). V was clipped by 6 bases and J by 5 bases, with 16 bases between them. The CDR3 loop spans 13 amino acids. The germline CDR1 and CDR2 sequences are DFQATT and SNEGSKA (reference sequence). The CDR3 reads CSASQGGETEAFF. The CDR3 bases are TGCAGTGCGTCCCAGGGCGGTGAGACTGAAGCTTTCTTT.

Turning to this clonotype: With a much larger clone just one base away, this may be a read error. Written as DNA, the CDR3 is TGTGCCAGCAGTTACAGGCCGGCGGGGGTAAATGAAAAACTGTTTTTT. This sequence encodes CASSYRPAGVNEKLFF. The rearrangement joins TRBV6-9 to TRBJ1-4; a possible D gene is TRBD1 (5 bases). The CDR3 covers 16 residues. The V end lost 3 bases, the J end lost 5 bases, and 16 bases lay between the germline ends. Germline CDR1 is MNHGY and CDR2 is SVAAGI.

This clonotype was observed at least ten times. CDR3 in amino acids: CASSLGQGWGSNEQFF. The CDR3 bases are TGTGCCAGCAGCTTAGGACAGGGTTGGGGGAGCAATGAGCAGTTCTTC. This chain uses TRBV11-3 with TRBJ2-1; 7 bases are a match to TRBD1. The germline gives CDR1 SGHNT, CDR2 YENEEA. The CDR3 length is 16 residues. V lost 1 base to trimming and J lost 6 bases; unmatched junction nucleotides: 9. Using reference TRBV11-3 and TRBJ2-1 for the parts outside the CDR3, the full variable domain is EAGVVQSPRYKIIEKKQPVAFWCNPISGHNTLYWYLQNLGQGPELLIRYENEEAVDDSQLPKDRFSAERLKGVDSTLKIQPAELGDSAVYLCASSLGQGWGSNEQFFGPGTRLTVL.

V is TRBV5-1 and J is TRBJ2-3; 12 bases are a match to TRBD2. Germline V gives CDR1 SGHRS, CDR2 YFSETQ. The CDR3 length is 18 residues. V gave up 4 bases and J gave up 5 bases; unmatched junction bases: 14. The CDR3 DNA is TGCGCCAGCAGCCCCACGAGTCTAGCGGGAGGGGGCCGAGATACGCAGTATTTT. It yields the protein CASSPTSLAGGGRDTQYF.

In the case of this clonotype: This probably arose from a read error, given a far larger clone one base away. This sequence joins TRBV6-5 and TRBJ2-3; no clear D gene. The V end was cut by 2 bases, the J end by 2 bases, with 2 bases between. Germline CDR1 is MNHEY and CDR2 is SVGAGI. The CDR3 runs to 12 residues. In nucleotides, the CDR3 is TGTGCCAGCAGTTACAACACAGATACGCAGTATTTT. This sequence encodes CASSYNTDTQYF.

This clonotype was found many times. This chain connects TRBV12-3 or TRBV12-4 to TRBJ1-2, with 8 bases lining up with TRBD1. CDR3 length equals 13 residues. J lost 3 bases, V lost 8 bases, and 5 bases had no gene match. The CDR3 sequence: CASGQTGDYGYTF. DNA for the CDR3: TGTGCCAGCGGGCAGACAGGGGACTATGGCTACACCTTC.

The V gene is TRBV19, the J gene TRBJ1-1; 7 positions match TRBD1. J was trimmed by 4 bases and V by 3 bases; bases with no gene match: 8. The germline V gene has CDR1 LNHDA and CDR2 SQIVND (reference sequence). This CDR3 is 15 amino acids long. Written as DNA, the CDR3 is TGTGCCAGTAGTATCGGGCGACAGGGTGCCACTGAAGCTTTCTTT. It translates to CASSIGRQGATEAFF.

On this clonotype itself: This likely traces to a read error, being one base from a far larger clone. The genes are TRBV6-1 and TRBJ1-2, with D perhaps matching TRBD1 (5 bases). Per the germline V gene, CDR1 is MNHNS and CDR2 is SASEGT. The CDR3 runs 15 residues. CDR3 in DNA: TGTGCCAGCAGTTACATCCTATCCGGGGGTGGTGGCTACAACTTC. Its protein product is CASSYILSGGGGYNF.

This clonotype has just a few counts. A much larger clone differs by one base, so this may be a read error. The chain carries TRBV7-9 and TRBJ2-1; no clear D gene. The V end was cut by 5 bases, the J end by 6 bases, with 5 bases between. The CDR3 runs 11 residues. CDR1 and CDR2 (germline): SEHNR, FQNEAQ (reference sequence). DNA for the CDR3: TGTGCCAGCAGCCGTTTCAATGAGCAGTTCTTC. This translates into CASSRFNEQFF.

This clonotype was detected many times. This chain links TRBV11-3 with TRBJ2-3; possibly TRBD1 for D (6 bases). The length of the CDR3 is 15 residues. Germline V gene lookup returns CDR1 SGHNT and CDR2 YENEEA. Trimming pared 1 base from V and 2 bases from J, leaving 10 bases between. CDR3 in DNA: TGTGCCAGCAGCTTAGGTCAGGGGAACACAGATACGCAGTATTTT. It specifies CASSLGQGNTDTQYF. Combining the CDR3 with reference TRBV11-3 and TRBJ2-3 gives the whole variable domain EAGVVQSPRYKIIEKKQPVAFWCNPISGHNTLYWYLQNLGQGPELLIRYENEEAVDDSQLPKDRFSAERLKGVDSTLKIQPAELGDSAVYLCASSLGQGNTDTQYFGPGTRLTVL.

The table lists this clonotype with many counts. The genes are TRBV5-5 and TRBJ1-3; a possible D gene is TRBD1 (5 bases). Germline assignment: CDR1 SGHKS and CDR2 YYEKEE (reference sequence). V was cut by 7 bases and J by 2 bases, with 7 bases left in between. The CDR3 is 12 residues long. CDR3 region: CASGQAGNTIYF. CDR3 sequence (DNA): TGTGCCAGCGGACAAGCTGGAAACACCATATATTTT.

In this sample, this clonotype turned up many times. The chain uses TRBV27 and TRBJ2-6; D is unresolved. From germline, CDR1 is MNHEY and CDR2 SMNVEV (reference sequence). V lost 9 bases and J 0 bases, leaving 9 bases between the germline ends. CDR3 length: 14 amino acids. CDR3: CASMLGSGANVLTF. The CDR3 DNA sequence: TGTGCCAGTATGTTGGGCTCTGGGGCCAACGTCCTGACTTTC.